These 10 T cell receptor beta chains originate from one sample sequenced in a study of blood T cell repertoires in COVID-19. Repertoires were generated with immunoSEQ multiplex PCR, while TCRdb's copy carries only in-frame clones and drops some. This sample carries approximately 35,000 clones, 70% to 90% of them seen once, and the ten largest clones take around 6.6%. Source material: peripheral blood. These receptor sequences come from a human donor in a cohort sampled during active COVID-19.

V is TRBV6-5 and J is TRBJ1-3; D perhaps matches TRBD1 (5 bases). In germline, CDR1 is MNHEY, CDR2 SVGAGI. The CDR3 covers 15 residues. Trimming shortened V by 6 bases and J by 4 bases, and 16 bases separated the two germline ends. The chain's CDR3 is CASRNPGGAGNTIYF. CDR3 DNA: TGTGCCAGCAGGAACCCAGGAGGGGCAGGAAACACCATATATTTT.

This sequence joins TRBV7-8 and TRBJ1-1; the D gene is possibly TRBD1 (6 bases). This CDR3 spans 15 amino acids. V lost 7 bases and J 1 base, leaving 16 bases between the germline ends. Germline CDR1 SGHVS, CDR2 FQNEAQ. The CDR3 region is CASNNRGGPNTEAFF. DNA for the CDR3: TGTGCCAGCAACAACCGCGGGGGCCCGAACACTGAAGCTTTCTTT.

The chain links TRBV5-1 to TRBJ1-3; possible D gene TRBD1, 5 bases. The CDR3 sequence is 14 residues long. Germline lookup yields CDR1 SGHRS and CDR2 YFSETQ. Trimming took off 6 bases at V and 0 bases at J, with 10 bases between the two ends. In DNA, the CDR3 is TGCGCCAGCAAGGCGGGACCCTCTGGAAACACCATATATTTT. Its protein product is CASKAGPSGNTIYF.

The chain carries TRBV5-4 and TRBJ1-2, with TRBD1 as a possible D gene (5 bases). V lost 2 bases, J lost 4 bases, and 12 bases lay in between. CDR3 length equals 14 residues. From germline, CDR1 is SGHNT and CDR2 YYREEE (reference sequence). CDR3 coding DNA: TGTGCCAGCAGCTTAGGAGACAGAGTCTATGGCTACACCTTC. Translating it yields CASSLGDRVYGYTF.

The CDR3 is CASSLGSWLAGVRWGEQYF. The CDR3 DNA reads as TGTGCCAGCAGCTTAGGCTCTTGGCTAGCGGGAGTCAGGTGGGGAGAGCAGTACTTC. The rearrangement joins TRBV7-9 to TRBJ2-7; 10 bases agree with TRBD2. This CDR3 comprises 19 residues. Per germline, CDR1 SEHNR and CDR2 FQNEAQ (reference sequence). V lost 1 base, J lost 7 bases, and 19 bases stayed unmatched. The full variable domain, its missing parts supplied by reference TRBV7-9 and TRBJ2-7, is DTGVSQNPRHKITKRGQNVTFRCDPISEHNRLYWYRQTLGQGPEFLTYFQNEAQLEKSRLLSDRFSAERPKGSFSTLEIQRTEQGDSAMYLCASSLGSWLAGVRWGEQYFGPGTRLTVT.

The rearrangement links TRBV4-3 to TRBJ2-7; 10 nucleotides match TRBD2. This CDR3 contains 18 residues. Unmatched junction bases numbered 11, after V lost 1 base and J lost 2 bases. CDR1 and CDR2 from the germline V gene are LGHNA and YSLEER. The CDR3 is CASSQGLAGVGNAYEQYF. Here the CDR3 DNA reads TGCGCCAGCAGCCAAGGCCTAGCGGGAGTCGGTAATGCCTACGAGCAGTACTTC.

The chain is built from TRBV2 and TRBJ2-7; D perhaps matches TRBD1 (6 bases). V lost 8 bases and J 2 bases, leaving 13 bases between the germline ends. The CDR3 totals 13 residues. Germline V gene sequence: CDR1 SNHLY, CDR2 FYNNEI. This chain's CDR3 is CASVAGTTYEQYF. The CDR3 DNA reads as TGTGCCAGCGTAGCCGGGACAACCTACGAGCAGTACTTC.

This chain connects TRBV5-1 to TRBJ2-2; tentative D call: TRBD2 (5 bases). V was shortened by 1 base and J by 6 bases, with 19 bases between the two germline ends. The germline CDR1 and CDR2 sequences are SGHRS and YFSETQ. The CDR3 covers 17 residues. CDR3 protein: CASSLSLLGQVPGELFF. The DNA of the CDR3 is TGCGCCAGCAGCTTGAGCCTACTAGGGCAGGTTCCCGGGGAGCTGTTTTTT.

The chain has TRBV4-1 and TRBJ1-2; 8 bases map to TRBD1. Looked up from germline, CDR1 is MGHRA and CDR2 is YSYEKL. The CDR3 spans 16 residues. After removal of 0 bases from V and 3 bases from J, the junction contained 6 bases not matched to a gene. The CDR3 spells CASSQDRQGAHYGYTF. The CDR3 DNA follows: TGCGCCAGCAGCCAAGACAGGCAGGGGGCCCACTATGGCTACACCTTC.

The rearrangement links TRBV6-5 to TRBJ2-3; D not certain. CDR3 length: 13 residues. Germline V CDR1 and CDR2: MNHEY, SVGAGI. V gave up 6 bases and J gave up 2 bases, with 9 bases separating them. The CDR3 DNA is TGTGCCAGCAGAAAAACTAACACAGATACGCAGTATTTT. Its translation is CASRKTNTDTQYF.